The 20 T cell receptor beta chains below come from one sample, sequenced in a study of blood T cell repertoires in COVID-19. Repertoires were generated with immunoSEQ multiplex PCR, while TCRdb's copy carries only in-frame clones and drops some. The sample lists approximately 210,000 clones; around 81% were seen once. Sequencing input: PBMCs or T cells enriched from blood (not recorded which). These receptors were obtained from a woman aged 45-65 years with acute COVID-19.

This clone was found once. CDR3 in DNA: TGTGCCACCAGCAGAGATTCACGGACCGGGGAGCTGTTTTTT. It specifies CATSRDSRTGELFF. The chain has TRBV15 and TRBJ2-2, with no clear D. The V and J ends lost 0 bases and 5 bases respectively, with 7 bases between them. The CDR3 length is 14 residues. The germline V gene encodes CDR1 LNHNV and CDR2 YYDKDF (reference sequence). The full variable domain, with the rest looked up from reference TRBV15 and TRBJ2-2, is DAMVIQNPRYQVTQFGKPVTLSCSQTLNHNVMYWYQQKSSQAPKLLFHYYDKDFNNEADTPDNFQSRRPNTSFCFLDIRSPGLGDTAMYLCATSRDSRTGELFFGEGSRLTVL.

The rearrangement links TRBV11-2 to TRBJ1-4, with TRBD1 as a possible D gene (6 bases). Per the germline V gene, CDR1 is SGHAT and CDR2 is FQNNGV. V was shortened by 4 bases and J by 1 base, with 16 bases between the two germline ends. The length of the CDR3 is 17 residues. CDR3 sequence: CASSSTWGGQTNEKLFF. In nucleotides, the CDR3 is TGTGCCAGCAGCTCGACTTGGGGGGGGCAAACTAATGAAAAACTGTTTTTT.

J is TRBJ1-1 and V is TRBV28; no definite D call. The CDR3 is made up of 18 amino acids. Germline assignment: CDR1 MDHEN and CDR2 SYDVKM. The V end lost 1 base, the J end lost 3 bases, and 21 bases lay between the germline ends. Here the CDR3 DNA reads TGTGCCAGCAGTTTATTTAGGCTCGGGTTGGACTCCTACACTGAAGCTTTCTTT. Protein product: CASSLFRLGLDSYTEAFF. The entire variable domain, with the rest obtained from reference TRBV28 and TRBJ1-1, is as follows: DVKVTQSSRYLVKRTGEKVFLECVQDMDHENMFWYRQDPGLGLRLIYFSYDVKMKEKGDIPEGYSVSREKKERFSLILESASTNQTSMYLCASSLFRLGLDSYTEAFFGQGTRLTVV.

The CDR3 nucleotides read TGTGCCAGCTCCAACCTAGCGGGAGGGTACAATGAGCAGTTCTTC. Its protein is CASSNLAGGYNEQFF. This chain connects TRBV27 to TRBJ2-1; 12 bases are shared with TRBD2. Trimming removed 8 bases from V and 4 bases from J; junction bases left unmatched: 6. Germline loops: CDR1 MNHEY, CDR2 SMNVEV (reference sequence). The CDR3 spans 15 residues.

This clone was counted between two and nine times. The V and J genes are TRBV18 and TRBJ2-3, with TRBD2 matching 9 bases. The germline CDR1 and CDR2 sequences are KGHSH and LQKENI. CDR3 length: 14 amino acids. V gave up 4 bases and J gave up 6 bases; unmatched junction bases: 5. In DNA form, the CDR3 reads TGTGCCAGCTCACTGGGACTAGCAGGGGATACGCAGTATTTT. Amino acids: CASSLGLAGDTQYF.

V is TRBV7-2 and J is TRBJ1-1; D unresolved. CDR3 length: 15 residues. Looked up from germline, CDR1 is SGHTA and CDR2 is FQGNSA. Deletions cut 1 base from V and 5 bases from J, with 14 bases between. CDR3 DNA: TGTGCCAGCAGCTTAGTTCCGGAGCCACGGACTGAAGCTTTCTTT. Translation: CASSLVPEPRTEAFF.

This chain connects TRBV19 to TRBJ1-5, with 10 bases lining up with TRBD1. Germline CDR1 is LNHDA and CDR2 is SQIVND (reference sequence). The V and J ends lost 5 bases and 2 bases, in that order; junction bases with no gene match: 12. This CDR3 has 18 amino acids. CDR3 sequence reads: CASSGGTGAGLGNQPQHF. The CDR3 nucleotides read TGTGCCAGTAGTGGAGGGACAGGGGCTGGGCTCGGCAATCAGCCCCAGCATTTT.

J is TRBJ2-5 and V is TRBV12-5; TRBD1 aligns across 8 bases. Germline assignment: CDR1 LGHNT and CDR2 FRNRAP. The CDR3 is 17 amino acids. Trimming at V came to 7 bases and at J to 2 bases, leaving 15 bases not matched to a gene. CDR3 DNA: TGTGCTAGTGCCCCTCCCCTGAAGGGACAGGTACAAGAGACCCAGTACTTC. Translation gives CASAPPLKGQVQETQYF.

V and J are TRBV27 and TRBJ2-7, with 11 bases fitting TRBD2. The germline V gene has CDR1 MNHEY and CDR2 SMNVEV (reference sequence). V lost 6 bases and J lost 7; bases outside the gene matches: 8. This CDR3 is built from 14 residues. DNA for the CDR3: TGTGCCAGCAGAGGTCTAGCGGGAGGTTGGGAGCAGTACTTC. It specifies CASRGLAGGWEQYF.

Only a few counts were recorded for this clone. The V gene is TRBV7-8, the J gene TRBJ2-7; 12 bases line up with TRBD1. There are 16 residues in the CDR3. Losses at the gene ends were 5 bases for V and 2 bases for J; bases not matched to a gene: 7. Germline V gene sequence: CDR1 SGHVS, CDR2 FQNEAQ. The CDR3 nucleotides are TGTGCCAGCAGCGCGGCCGGGACAGGGGGCGCCTACGAGCAGTACTTC. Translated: CASSAAGTGGAYEQYF.

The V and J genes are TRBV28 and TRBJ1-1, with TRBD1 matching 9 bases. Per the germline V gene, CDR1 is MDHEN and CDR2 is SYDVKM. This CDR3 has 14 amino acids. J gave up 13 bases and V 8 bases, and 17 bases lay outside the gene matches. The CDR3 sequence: CASLRELATGQGFF. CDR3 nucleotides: TGTGCCAGCCTTAGGGAGTTGGCCACGGGACAGGGTTTCTTT. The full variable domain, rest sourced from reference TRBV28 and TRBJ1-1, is DVKVTQSSRYLVKRTGEKVFLECVQDMDHENMFWYRQDPGLGLRLIYFSYDVKMKEKGDIPEGYSVSREKKERFSLILESASTNQTSMYLCASLRELATGQGFFGQGTRLTVV.

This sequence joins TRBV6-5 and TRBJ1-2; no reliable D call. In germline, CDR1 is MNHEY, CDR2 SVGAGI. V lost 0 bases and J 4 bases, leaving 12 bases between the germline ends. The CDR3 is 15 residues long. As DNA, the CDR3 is TGTGCCAGCAGTTACTCGAAAAGCTCTTTCTATGGCTACACCTTC. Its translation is CASSYSKSSFYGYTF.

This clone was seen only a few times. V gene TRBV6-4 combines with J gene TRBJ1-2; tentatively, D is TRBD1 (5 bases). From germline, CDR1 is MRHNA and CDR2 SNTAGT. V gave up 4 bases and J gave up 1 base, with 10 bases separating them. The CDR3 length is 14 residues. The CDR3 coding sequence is TGTGCCAGCAGTGCGGGCACAGGTAACTATGGCTACACCTTC. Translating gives CASSAGTGNYGYTF.

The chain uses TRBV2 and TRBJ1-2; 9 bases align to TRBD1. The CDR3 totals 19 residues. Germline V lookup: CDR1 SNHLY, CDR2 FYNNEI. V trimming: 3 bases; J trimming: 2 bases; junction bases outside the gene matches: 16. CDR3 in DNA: TGTGCCAGCAGTGATATTGGGACAGGGCTGAGTATCCTAAACTATGGCTACACCTTC. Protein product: CASSDIGTGLSILNYGYTF.

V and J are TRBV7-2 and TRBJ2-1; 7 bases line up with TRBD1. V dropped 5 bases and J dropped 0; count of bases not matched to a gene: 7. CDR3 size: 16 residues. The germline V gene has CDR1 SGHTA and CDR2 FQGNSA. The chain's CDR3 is CASSRQSGGSYNEQFF. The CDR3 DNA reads TGTGCCAGCAGCCGGCAGTCAGGGGGCTCCTACAATGAGCAGTTCTTC.

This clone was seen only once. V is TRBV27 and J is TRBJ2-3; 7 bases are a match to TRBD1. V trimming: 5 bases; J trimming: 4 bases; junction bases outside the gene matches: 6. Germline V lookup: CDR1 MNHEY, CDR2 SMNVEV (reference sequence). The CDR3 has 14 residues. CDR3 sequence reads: CASSLQGYSDTQYF. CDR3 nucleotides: TGTGCCAGCAGTCTACAGGGGTATTCAGATACGCAGTATTTT.

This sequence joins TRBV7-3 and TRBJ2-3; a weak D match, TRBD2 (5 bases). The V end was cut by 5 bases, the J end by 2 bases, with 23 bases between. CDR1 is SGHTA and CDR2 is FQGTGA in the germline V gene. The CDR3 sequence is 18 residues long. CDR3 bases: TGTGCCAGCAGCGGCTACATGCAGCCGTGGAGGTCCACAGATACGCAGTATTTT. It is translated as CASSGYMQPWRSTDTQYF. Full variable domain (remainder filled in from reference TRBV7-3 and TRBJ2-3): GAGVSQTPSNKVTEKGKYVELRCDPISGHTALYWYRQSLGQGPEFLIYFQGTGAADDSGLPNDRFFAVRPEGSVSTLKIQRTERGDSAVYLCASSGYMQPWRSTDTQYFGPGTRLTVL.

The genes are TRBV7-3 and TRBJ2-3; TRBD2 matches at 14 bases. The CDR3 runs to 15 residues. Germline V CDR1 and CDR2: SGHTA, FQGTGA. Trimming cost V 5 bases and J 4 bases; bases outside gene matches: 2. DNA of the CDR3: TGTGCCAGCAGCCCGGGACTAGCGGGAGCAGATACGCAGTATTTT. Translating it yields CASSPGLAGADTQYF.

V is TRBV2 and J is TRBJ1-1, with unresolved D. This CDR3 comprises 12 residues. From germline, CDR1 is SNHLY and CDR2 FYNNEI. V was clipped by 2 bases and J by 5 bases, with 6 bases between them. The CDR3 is CASSEHRTEAFF. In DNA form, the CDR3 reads TGTGCCAGCAGTGAACACAGAACTGAAGCTTTCTTT.

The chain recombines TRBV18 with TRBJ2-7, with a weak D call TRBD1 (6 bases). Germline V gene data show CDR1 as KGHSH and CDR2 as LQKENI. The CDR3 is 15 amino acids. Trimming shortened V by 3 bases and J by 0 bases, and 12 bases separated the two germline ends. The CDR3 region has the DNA TGTGCCAGCTCACCTTACCGGGACAACTCCTACGAGCAGTACTTC. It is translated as CASSPYRDNSYEQYF. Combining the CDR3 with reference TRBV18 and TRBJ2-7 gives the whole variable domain NAGVMQNPRHLVRRRGQEARLRCSPMKGHSHVYWYRQLPEEGLKFMVYLQKENIIDESGMPKERFSAEFPKEGPSILRIQQVVRGDSAAYFCASSPYRDNSYEQYFGPGTRLTVT.